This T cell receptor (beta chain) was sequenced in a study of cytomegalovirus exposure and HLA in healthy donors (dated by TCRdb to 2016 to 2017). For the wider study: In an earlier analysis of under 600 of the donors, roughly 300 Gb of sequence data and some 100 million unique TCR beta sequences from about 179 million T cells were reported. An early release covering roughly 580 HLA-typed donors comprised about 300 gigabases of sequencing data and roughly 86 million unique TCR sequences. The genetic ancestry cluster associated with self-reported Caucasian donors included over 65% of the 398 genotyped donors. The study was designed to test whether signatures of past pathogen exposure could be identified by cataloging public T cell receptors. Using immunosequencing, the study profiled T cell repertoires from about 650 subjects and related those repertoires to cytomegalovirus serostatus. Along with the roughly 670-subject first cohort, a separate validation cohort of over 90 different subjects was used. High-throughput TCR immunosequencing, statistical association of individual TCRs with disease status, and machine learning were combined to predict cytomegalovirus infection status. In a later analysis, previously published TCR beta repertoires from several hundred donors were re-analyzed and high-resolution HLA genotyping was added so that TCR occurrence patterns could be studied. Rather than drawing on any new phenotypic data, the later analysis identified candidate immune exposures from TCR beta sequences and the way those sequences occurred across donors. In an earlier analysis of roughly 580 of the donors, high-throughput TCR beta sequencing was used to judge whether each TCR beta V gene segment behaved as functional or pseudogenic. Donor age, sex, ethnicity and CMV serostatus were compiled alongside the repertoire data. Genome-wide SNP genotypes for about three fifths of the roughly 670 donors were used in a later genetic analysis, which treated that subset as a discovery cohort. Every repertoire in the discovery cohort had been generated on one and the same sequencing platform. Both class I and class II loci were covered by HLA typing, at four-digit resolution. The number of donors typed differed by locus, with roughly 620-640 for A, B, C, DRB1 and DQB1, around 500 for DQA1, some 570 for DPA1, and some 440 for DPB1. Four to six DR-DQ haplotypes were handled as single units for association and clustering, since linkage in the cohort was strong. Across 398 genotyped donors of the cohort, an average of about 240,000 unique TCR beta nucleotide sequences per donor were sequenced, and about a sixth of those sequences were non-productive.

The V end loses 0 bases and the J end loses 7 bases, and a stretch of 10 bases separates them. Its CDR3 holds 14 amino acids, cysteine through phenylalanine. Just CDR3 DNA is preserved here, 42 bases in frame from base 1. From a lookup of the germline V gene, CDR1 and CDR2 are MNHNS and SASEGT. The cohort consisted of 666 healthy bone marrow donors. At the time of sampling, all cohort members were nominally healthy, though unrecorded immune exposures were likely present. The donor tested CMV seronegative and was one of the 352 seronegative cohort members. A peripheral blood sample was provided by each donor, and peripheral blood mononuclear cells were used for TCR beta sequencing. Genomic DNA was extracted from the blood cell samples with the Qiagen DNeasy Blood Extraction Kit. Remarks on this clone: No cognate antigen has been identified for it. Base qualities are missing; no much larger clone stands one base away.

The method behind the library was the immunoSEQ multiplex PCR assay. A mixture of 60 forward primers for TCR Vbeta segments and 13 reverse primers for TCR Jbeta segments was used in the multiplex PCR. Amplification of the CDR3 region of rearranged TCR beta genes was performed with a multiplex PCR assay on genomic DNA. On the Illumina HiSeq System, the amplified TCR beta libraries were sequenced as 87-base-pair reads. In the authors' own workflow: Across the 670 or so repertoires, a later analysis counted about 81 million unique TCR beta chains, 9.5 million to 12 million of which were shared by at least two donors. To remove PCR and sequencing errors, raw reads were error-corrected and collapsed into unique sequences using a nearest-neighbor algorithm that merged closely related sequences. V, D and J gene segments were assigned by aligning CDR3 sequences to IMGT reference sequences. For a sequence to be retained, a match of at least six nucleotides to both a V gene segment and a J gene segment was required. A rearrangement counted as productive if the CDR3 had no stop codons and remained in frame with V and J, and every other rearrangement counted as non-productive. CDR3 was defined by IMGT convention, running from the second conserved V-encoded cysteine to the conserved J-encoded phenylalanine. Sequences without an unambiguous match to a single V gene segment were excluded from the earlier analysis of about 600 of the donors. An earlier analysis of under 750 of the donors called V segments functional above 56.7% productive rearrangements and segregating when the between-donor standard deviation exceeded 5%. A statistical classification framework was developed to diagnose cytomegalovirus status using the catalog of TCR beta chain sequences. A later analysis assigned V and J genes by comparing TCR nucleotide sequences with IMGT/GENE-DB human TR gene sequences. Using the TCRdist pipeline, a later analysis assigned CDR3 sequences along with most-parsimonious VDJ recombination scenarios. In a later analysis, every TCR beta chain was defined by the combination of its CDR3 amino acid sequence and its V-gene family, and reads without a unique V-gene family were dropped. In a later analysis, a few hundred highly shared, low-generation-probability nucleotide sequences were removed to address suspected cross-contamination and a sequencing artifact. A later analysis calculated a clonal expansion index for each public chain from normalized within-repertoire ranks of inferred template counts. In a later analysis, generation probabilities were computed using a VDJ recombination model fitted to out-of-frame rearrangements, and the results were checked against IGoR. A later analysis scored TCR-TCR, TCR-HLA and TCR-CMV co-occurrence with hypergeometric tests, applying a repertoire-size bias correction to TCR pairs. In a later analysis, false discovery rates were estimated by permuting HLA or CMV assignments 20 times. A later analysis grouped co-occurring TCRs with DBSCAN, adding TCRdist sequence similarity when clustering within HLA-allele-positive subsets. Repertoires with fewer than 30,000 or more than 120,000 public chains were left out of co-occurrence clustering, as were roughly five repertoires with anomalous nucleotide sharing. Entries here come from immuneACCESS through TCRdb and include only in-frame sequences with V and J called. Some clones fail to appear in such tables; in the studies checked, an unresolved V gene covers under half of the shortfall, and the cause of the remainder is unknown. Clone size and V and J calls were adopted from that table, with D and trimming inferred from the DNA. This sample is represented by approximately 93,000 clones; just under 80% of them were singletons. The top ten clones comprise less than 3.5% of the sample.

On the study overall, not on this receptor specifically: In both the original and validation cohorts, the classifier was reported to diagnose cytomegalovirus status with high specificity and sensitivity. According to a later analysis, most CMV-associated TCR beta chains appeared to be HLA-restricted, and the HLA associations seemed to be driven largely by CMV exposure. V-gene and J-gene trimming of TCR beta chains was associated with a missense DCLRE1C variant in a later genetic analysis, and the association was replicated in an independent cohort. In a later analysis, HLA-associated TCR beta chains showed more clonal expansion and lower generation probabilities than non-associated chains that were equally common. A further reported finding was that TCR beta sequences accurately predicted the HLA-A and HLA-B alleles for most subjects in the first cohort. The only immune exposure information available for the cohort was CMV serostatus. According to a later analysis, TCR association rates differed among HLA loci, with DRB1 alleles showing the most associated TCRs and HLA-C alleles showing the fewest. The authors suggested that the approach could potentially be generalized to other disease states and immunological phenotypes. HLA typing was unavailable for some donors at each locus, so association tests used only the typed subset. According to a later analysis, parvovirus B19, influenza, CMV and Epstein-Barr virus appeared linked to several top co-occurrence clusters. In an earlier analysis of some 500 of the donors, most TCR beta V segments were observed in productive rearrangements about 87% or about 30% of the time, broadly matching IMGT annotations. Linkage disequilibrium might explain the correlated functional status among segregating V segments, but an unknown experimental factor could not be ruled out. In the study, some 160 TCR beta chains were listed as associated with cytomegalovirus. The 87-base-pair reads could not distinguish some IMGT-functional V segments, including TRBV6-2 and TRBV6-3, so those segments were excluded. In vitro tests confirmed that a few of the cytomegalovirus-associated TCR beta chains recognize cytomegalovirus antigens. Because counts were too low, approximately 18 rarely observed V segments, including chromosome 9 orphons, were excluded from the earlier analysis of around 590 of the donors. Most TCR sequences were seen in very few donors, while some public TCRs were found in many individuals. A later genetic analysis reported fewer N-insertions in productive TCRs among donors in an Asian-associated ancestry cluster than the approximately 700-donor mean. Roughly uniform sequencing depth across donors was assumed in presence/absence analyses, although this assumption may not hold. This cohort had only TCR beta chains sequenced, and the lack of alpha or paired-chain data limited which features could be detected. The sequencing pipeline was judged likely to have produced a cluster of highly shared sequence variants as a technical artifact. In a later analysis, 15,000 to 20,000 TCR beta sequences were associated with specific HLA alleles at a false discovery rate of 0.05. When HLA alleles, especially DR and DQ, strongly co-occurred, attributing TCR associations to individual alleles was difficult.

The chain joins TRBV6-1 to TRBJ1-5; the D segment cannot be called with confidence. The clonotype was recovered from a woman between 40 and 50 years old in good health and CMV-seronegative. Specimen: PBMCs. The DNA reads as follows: TGTGCCAGCAGTGAAGCCCGGGGTGGCCAGCCCCAGCATTTT. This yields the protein CASSEARGGQPQHF.